The 32 T cell receptor beta chains below were found in one sample sequenced in a study of blood T cells in healthy people across ages. Primers used in a second PCR of about 7 to 12 cycles were a sample-barcoded 5' primer and a J-beta primer mix. TCRdb passed the 5' RACE reads through MiXCR, listing each CDR3 protein once. This sample carries about 780,000 distinct CDR3 sequences, under 30% of them seen once, and the ten largest clones take 3%. The sample also formed part of further work on T cells of mothers and their children.

What was sequenced was blood. The receptors come from a boy aged 5-17 years in good health.

This chain uses TRBV9 with TRBJ2-7; D gene ambiguous. Trimming pared 4 bases from V and 5 bases from J, leaving 13 bases between. This CDR3 comprises 13 residues. CDR1 is SGDLS, CDR2 YYNGEE, per germline. The CDR3 DNA is TGTGCCAGCAGCCCCCGGGTAGGGCACGAGCAGTACTTC. This codes for CASSPRVGHEQYF.

This rearrangement joins TRBV5-1 to TRBJ1-6; D remains ambiguous. CDR1 is SGHRS, CDR2 YFSETQ, per germline. The CDR3 length is 16 residues. V dropped 0 bases and J dropped 4 bases, with 11 bases sitting between them. CDR3 nucleotides: TGCGCCAGCAGCTTGGCCGGGCCCCAATATAATTCACCCCTCCACTTT. Translating gives CASSLAGPQYNSPLHF.

There are a few counts of this clonotype. The genes are TRBV3-1 and TRBJ1-6, with D possibly being TRBD1 (5 bases). This CDR3 has 15 amino acids. V was shortened by 3 bases and J by 7 bases, with 13 bases between the two germline ends. The germline gives CDR1 LGHDT, CDR2 YNNKEL (reference sequence). CDR3 sequence reads: CASSHGTARNSPLHF. CDR3 DNA: TGTGCCAGCAGCCACGGGACGGCTCGGAATTCACCCCTCCACTTT.

This clonotype came up a few times. V gene TRBV20-1 combines with J gene TRBJ1-6, with D unresolved. There are 13 residues in the CDR3. V was clipped by 3 bases and J by 10 bases, with 13 bases between them. Germline loops: CDR1 DFQATT, CDR2 SNEGSKA (reference sequence). The CDR3 DNA reads as TGCAGTGCTAGTGCTTTGGCCGGCTCACCCCTCCACTTT. It codes for CSASALAGSPLHF.

The chain joins TRBV5-7 to TRBJ2-7, with D perhaps TRBD1 (5 bases). TRBV5-7 qualifies as an ORF whose function is uncertain. The CDR3 is made up of 18 amino acids. V was clipped by 4 bases and J by 0 bases, with 23 bases between them. DNA of the CDR3: TGTGCCAGCAGCCCTAAGGGGTTCGAAAACAAGAGCTCCTACGAGCAGTACTTC. Encoded protein: CASSPKGFENKSSYEQYF.

The rearrangement uses TRBV6-5 and TRBJ1-4; 7 bases are a match to TRBD1. Germline loops: CDR1 MNHEY, CDR2 SVGAGI. The trim removed 5 bases at V and 5 bases at J, leaving 5 bases unmatched. The CDR3 extends over 14 amino acids. The DNA of the CDR3 is TGTGCCAGCAGTGGCAGGGGGGTAAATGAAAAACTGTTTTTT. Protein: CASSGRGVNEKLFF.

The V and J genes are TRBV19 and TRBJ1-5, with 7 positions matching TRBD1. Trimming removed 5 bases from V and 5 bases from J; junction bases left unmatched: 6. The CDR3 is made up of 14 amino acids. Germline CDR1 LNHDA, CDR2 SQIVND (reference sequence). Here the CDR3 DNA reads TGTGCCAGTAGTGCCACAGGGGATTATCAGCCCCAGCATTTT. This encodes CASSATGDYQPQHF. Full variable domain (remainder filled in from reference TRBV19 and TRBJ1-5): DGGITQSPKYLFRKEGQNVTLSCEQNLNHDAMYWYRQDPGQGLRLIYYSQIVNDFQKGDIAEGYSVSREKKESFPLTVTSAQKNPTAFYLCASSATGDYQPQHFGDGTRLSIL.

This sequence joins TRBV4-2 and TRBJ2-5, with 10 bases fitting TRBD2. Germline loops: CDR1 LGHNA, CDR2 YNFKEQ. The ends lost 5 bases at V and 5 bases at J; junction bases unmatched: 8. CDR3 length: 15 residues. The chain's CDR3 is CASSYLVAGGETQYF. CDR3 sequence (DNA): TGTGCCAGCAGCTACCTCGTAGCGGGGGGTGAGACCCAGTACTTC.

This clonotype was seen a handful of times. This chain connects TRBV4-2 to TRBJ2-1; D is undetermined. Germline V gene lookup returns CDR1 LGHNA and CDR2 YNFKEQ. CDR3 length: 15 residues. V dropped 1 base and J dropped 5 bases, with 12 bases sitting between them. This chain's CDR3 is CASSQAEPINNEQFF. CDR3 nucleotide sequence: TGTGCCAGCAGCCAAGCAGAACCTATAAACAATGAGCAGTTCTTC.

This clonotype was seen a handful of times. The V gene is TRBV5-1, the J gene TRBJ1-2; D unclear. CDR1 SGHRS and CDR2 YFSETQ come from the germline V gene. This CDR3 contains 16 residues. The germline V and J ends were trimmed by 4 bases and 4 bases, with 20 bases remaining between them. The DNA for the CDR3 is TGCGCCAGCAGCACGTCGGACGCCCTGAGGAGCTATGGCTACACCTTC. It translates to CASSTSDALRSYGYTF.

V and J are TRBV11-2 and TRBJ1-4, with 7 bases identical to TRBD1. This CDR3 region has 14 residues. Germline V gene lookup returns CDR1 SGHAT and CDR2 FQNNGV. V lost 2 bases, J lost 8 bases, and 5 bases stayed unmatched. The CDR3 protein is CASSLKGAREKLFF. CDR3 coding DNA: TGTGCCAGCAGCTTAAAGGGGGCAAGGGAAAAACTGTTTTTT. Variable domain in full (rest from reference TRBV11-2 and TRBJ1-4): EAGVAQSPRYKIIEKRQSVAFWCNPISGHATLYWYQQILGQGPKLLIQFQNNGVVDDSQLPKDRFSAERLKGVDSTLKIQPAKLEDSAVYLCASSLKGAREKLFFGSGTQLSVL.

About this clonotype itself: An end of the junction does not agree with germline; a read error may underlie this. The chain employs TRBV12-3 or TRBV12-4 and TRBJ1-2, with D maybe TRBD1 (5 bases). The CDR3 is 17 residues long. DNA for the CDR3: TGTGCCAGCAGTCGGGCCCTCTCCGGGGACTTTAACTGTGGCTACACCTTC. This codes for CASSRALSGDFNCGYTF.

The chain uses TRBV3-1 and TRBJ2-7; D is perhaps TRBD1 (5 bases). There are 14 residues in the CDR3. The germline V and J ends were trimmed by 4 bases and 1 base, with 11 bases remaining between them. Looked up from germline, CDR1 is LGHDT and CDR2 is YNNKEL (reference sequence). CDR3 sequence: CASSPLTASYEQYF. The CDR3 DNA follows: TGTGCCAGCAGCCCATTGACAGCTTCCTACGAGCAGTACTTC.

This clonotype was seen a few times. The chain couples TRBV6-6 to TRBJ2-3; no clear D gene. The V end lost 6 bases, the J end lost 1 base, and 8 bases lay between the germline ends. The CDR3 loop spans 13 amino acids. Germline-derived CDR1 and CDR2 are MNHNY and SVGAGI (reference sequence). The CDR3 DNA reads TGTGCCAGCAGGCGGTCCCGCACAGATACGCAGTATTTT. Amino acids: CASRRSRTDTQYF.

Only a few counts were recorded for this clonotype. This rearrangement joins TRBV5-1 to TRBJ2-5; D tentatively reads TRBD1 or TRBD2 (6 bases each). The better agreement between TRBJ2-7 and the DNA end casts doubt on the J call. This CDR3 region has 14 residues. The V gene's germline CDR1 is SGHRS and CDR2 YFSETQ. CDR3 sequence: CASSPDSSRGEQYF. CDR3 DNA sequence: TGCGCCAGCAGCCCGGACAGTTCGCGGGGCGAGCAGTACTTC.

This clonotype came up a few times. The chain couples TRBV12-3 or TRBV12-4 to TRBJ2-3, with 9 bases fitting TRBD2. This CDR3 comprises 14 residues. Germline trimming cut 3 bases from V and 7 bases from J; bases unmatched to any gene: 5. This chain's CDR3 is CASSLGLAGYTQYF. The CDR3, as DNA: TGTGCCAGCAGTTTGGGTCTAGCGGGGTATACGCAGTATTTT.

The rearrangement links TRBV3-1 to TRBJ2-5; TRBD2 is a possible D gene (7 bases). The CDR3 runs to 16 residues. The germline gives CDR1 LGHDT, CDR2 YNNKEL (reference sequence). V was cut by 0 bases and J by 2 bases, with 13 bases left in between. CDR3 amino acids: CASSQDGGGLQETQYF. CDR3 DNA sequence: TGTGCCAGCAGCCAAGACGGCGGGGGCTTGCAAGAGACCCAGTACTTC.

The J gene is TRBJ1-3, the V gene TRBV29-1; D gene uncertain. V was shortened by 7 bases and J by 4 bases, with 11 bases between the two germline ends. Germline assignment: CDR1 SQVTM and CDR2 ANQGSEA. The CDR3 contains 12 residues. CDR3 in amino acids: CSGGNSGNTIYF. The CDR3 DNA sequence: TGCAGCGGTGGCAATTCCGGAAACACCATATATTTT.

This clonotype was picked up a small number of times. The genes are TRBV9 and TRBJ2-5; D is possibly TRBD1 or TRBD2 (5 bases each). The tail of the sequence fits TRBJ2-7 better, so the J call may be wrong. Germline V CDR1 and CDR2: SGDLS, YYNGEE. The CDR3 runs to 14 residues. The CDR3 coding sequence is TGTGCCAGCAGCGTGGACTCCAGGGCCACCGAGCAGTACTTC. Its protein product is CASSVDSRATEQYF.

This clonotype was seen only a few times. The chain uses TRBV25-1 and TRBJ2-5, with 10 nucleotides matching TRBD2. CDR1 and CDR2 (germline): MGHDK, SYGVNS. J was trimmed by 0 bases and V by 7 bases; bases with no gene match: 11. This CDR3 has 17 amino acids. The CDR3 bases are TGTGCCAGCAATTCAGCGGGGGGGTCAAAGGACCAAGAGACCCAGTACTTC. As protein: CASNSAGGSKDQETQYF.

This clonotype has more than one count but fewer than ten. The rearrangement joins TRBV6-6 to TRBJ1-2, with D unclear. V was shortened by 6 bases and J by 4 bases, with 9 bases between the two germline ends. In germline, CDR1 is MNHNY, CDR2 SVGAGI (reference sequence). This CDR3 has 12 residues. The DNA of the CDR3 is TGTGCCAGCAGGGCAGGCGGCTATGGCTACACCTTC. This translates into CASRAGGYGYTF.

The chain combines TRBV19 with TRBJ2-5; either TRBD1 or TRBD2 may fit D (5 bases each). The CDR3 consists of 12 residues. Trimming took 11 bases from V and 2 from J, leaving 12 bases between them. CDR1 is LNHDA, CDR2 SQIVND, per germline (reference sequence). The DNA for the CDR3 is TGTGCCGGGACCAGAGTTCAAGAGACCCAGTACTTC. Amino acid sequence: CAGTRVQETQYF.

There are a few counts of this clonotype. This sequence joins TRBV29-1 and TRBJ2-1, with D tentatively TRBD2 (6 bases). TRBJ2-5 matches the DNA end more closely, so the J call is doubtful. In germline, CDR1 is SQVTM, CDR2 ANQGSEA. There are 14 residues in the CDR3. The CDR3 here is CSARPGLEGETQYF. CDR3 sequence (DNA): TGCAGCGCCCGACCGGGCCTGGAGGGCGAGACCCAGTACTTC.

This clonotype was detected only a few times. V is TRBV10-3 and J is TRBJ2-5; possibly TRBD2 for D (6 bases). V lost 11 bases to trimming and J lost 5 bases, with 18 bases between them. Germline V gene lookup returns CDR1 ENHRY and CDR2 SYGVKD. This CDR3 is built from 13 residues. The CDR3 nucleotides read TGTGCCTCCCGAGGAGGGGAGGTGGAGACCCAGTACTTC. Translating gives CASRGGEVETQYF.

The CDR3 DNA is TGTGCCTGGAGTAAGGGGGTGGCCTCCTACGAGCAGTACTTC. Translation gives CAWSKGVASYEQYF. This chain joins TRBV30 and TRBJ2-7, with a tentative D call TRBD1 (6 bases). Trimming left V 2 bases short and J 0 bases short, with 11 bases between. The CDR3 has 14 amino acids. Per the germline V gene, CDR1 is GTSNPN and CDR2 is SVGIG (reference sequence).

On this clonotype itself: At one of its ends the junction is not consistent with the germline gene, which may arise from a read error. The CDR3 DNA reads as TGCGCCAGCAGCCCGGGACAGAGCGATGGCTACACCTTC. Translation gives CASSPGQSDGYTF. This sequence joins TRBV18 and TRBJ1-2; TRBD1 matches at 7 bases. The CDR3 sequence is 13 residues long. Germline V CDR1 and CDR2: KGHSH, LQKENI.

This clonotype was seen more than once but under ten times. The chain joins TRBV5-1 to TRBJ2-1; 14 positions agree with TRBD2. Germline lookup yields CDR1 SGHRS and CDR2 YFSETQ. The CDR3 totals 16 residues. J lost 8 bases, V lost 0 bases, and 4 bases had no gene match. This CDR3 reads CASSLGTSGGIYEQFF. The CDR3 bases are TGCGCCAGCAGCTTGGGGACTAGCGGGGGGATCTATGAGCAGTTCTTC.

The J gene is TRBJ2-6, the V gene TRBV7-2; D ambiguous. Germline loops: CDR1 SGHTA, CDR2 FQGNSA. V was shortened by 4 bases and J by 14 bases, with 12 bases between the two germline ends. The CDR3 spans 12 residues. CDR3 coding DNA: TGTGCCAGCAGCTCCCCACCTCTCATCCTGACTTTC. Residues: CASSSPPLILTF.

The V call is TRBV14, the J call TRBJ2-7; D is unclear. Germline lookup yields CDR1 SGHDN and CDR2 FVKESK. This CDR3 has 17 residues. Trimming stripped 0 bases from V and 3 bases from J, with 18 bases between. The CDR3 reads CASSQDEGIAKGYEQYF. The CDR3 bases are TGTGCCAGCAGCCAAGACGAAGGAATCGCTAAAGGCTACGAGCAGTACTTC.

The chain is built from TRBV19 and TRBJ1-1; TRBD1 might be the D (5 bases). This CDR3 region has 14 residues. The ends were cut back, 3 bases at V and 4 bases at J, with 12 bases in the middle. Per germline, CDR1 LNHDA and CDR2 SQIVND (reference sequence). The CDR3 reads CASSMGRSLTEAFF. CDR3 in DNA: TGTGCCAGTAGTATGGGACGGAGCCTCACTGAAGCTTTCTTT.

This clonotype was picked up a small number of times. The rearrangement links TRBV27 to TRBJ2-1; no clear D. The CDR3 has 14 amino acids. Trimming shortened V by 2 bases and J by 0 bases, and 5 bases separated the two germline ends. Germline V lookup: CDR1 MNHEY, CDR2 SMNVEV (reference sequence). The CDR3 region has the DNA TGTGCCAGCAGTTTAGCTTACTCCTACAATGAGCAGTTCTTC. Encoded protein: CASSLAYSYNEQFF.

This clonotype was observed a few times. V usage is TRBV4-1 and J usage is TRBJ2-3, with TRBD1 as a possible D gene (5 bases). This CDR3 comprises 18 residues. The ends were cut back, 0 bases at V and 1 base at J, with 17 bases in the middle. CDR1 and CDR2 from the germline V gene are MGHRA and YSYEKL. CDR3 in amino acids: CASSQEGRGSRRTDTQYF. DNA for the CDR3: TGCGCCAGCAGCCAAGAGGGGCGAGGTTCTCGTCGCACAGATACGCAGTATTTT.